Below, one TCR beta chain is given with its context. The data belong to a study of blood T cell repertoires in COVID-19. Looking at the study overall: T cells, B-cell-depleted T cells, or PBMCs provided the cDNA or gDNA that served as material.

The data were produced by immunoSEQ multiplex PCR, yet TCRdb's version contains in-frame clones alone and is incomplete. The table shows around 180,000 clones, with around 83% occurring only once. J gave up 7 bases and V 0 bases, and 7 bases lay outside the gene matches. The length of the CDR3 is 16 residues. Per the germline V gene, CDR1 is KGHDR and CDR2 is SFDVKD. Sequences were obtained from peripheral blood. V is TRBV24-1 and J is TRBJ2-2, with 7 bases lining up with TRBD1. This receptor was obtained from a human donor in a cohort sampled during active COVID-19. The CDR3 DNA is TGTGCCACCAGTGATTTGCCCGGCAGGGGGATCGGGGAGCTGTTTTTT. This codes for CATSDLPGRGIGELFF.